This T cell receptor (beta chain) was retrieved from a study of shared clonotypes between healthy human individuals. Trimming shortened V by 1 base and J by 2 bases, and 15 bases separated the two germline ends. The CDR3 runs 16 residues. The germline CDR1 and CDR2 sequences are ENHRY and SYGVKD. Naive CD8 cells comprised CD45RO-negative, CCR7-positively selected cells, excluding terminally differentiated effector memory CD45RA+ cells. Some 30,000 T cell genomes, or around 200 ng DNA, went into the sorted-subset replicate PCRs. In the original analysis: For the immunoSEQ data, sequences were junction-only without quality scores, so filtering differed. TCRdb's table, derived via immunoSEQ multiplex PCR, lists solely in-frame clones and lacks some. V and J calls and clone size are copied from that table; D and trimming were computed from the DNA. The sample records roughly 810,000 clones, 96% being singletons.

The chain carries TRBV10-3 and TRBJ2-7, with D tentatively TRBD2 (6 bases). This sequence originates from a man aged 25 to 40 in good health. Sequencing input: naive CD8+ T cells sorted from blood. Here the CDR3 reads CAISEFGVADTYEQYF. The DNA for the CDR3 is TGTGCCATCAGTGAGTTCGGGGTAGCGGACACCTACGAGCAGTACTTC.